A selection of T cell receptor beta chains follows, all from one sample in a study of cytomegalovirus exposure and HLA in healthy donors. Libraries were prepared by immunoSEQ multiplex PCR; TCRdb keeps only in-frame clonotypes and omits some of them. The sample lists roughly 330,000 clones, 87% occurring once. Sample: PBMCs. All receptors derive from a woman aged 25 to 39 in good health and CMV-seropositive. Both conserved end residues are part of each CDR3. Each record gives: D gene, clone size, V gene, J gene, CDR3 protein, CDR3 DNA. The D gene is left open where the match is weak. Clone size is shown for a subset of rows, as once, few, many or a class of expanded clone.

d_gene: -; abundance: -; v_gene: TRBV7-2; j_gene: TRBJ1-1; CDR3aa: CASSFWGTEAFF; CDR3nt: TGTGCCAGCAGCTTCTGGGGGACTGAAGCTTTCTTT
d_gene: -; abundance: -; v_gene: TRBV5-1; j_gene: TRBJ2-5; CDR3aa: CAIPHGTHQETQYF; CDR3nt: TGCGCCATACCTCACGGGACGCATCAAGAGACCCAGTACTTC
d_gene: TRBD1; abundance: -; v_gene: TRBV6-6; j_gene: TRBJ2-4; CDR3aa: CASSLQGADIQYF; CDR3nt: TGTGCCAGCAGTTTACAGGGGGCTGACATTCAGTACTTC
d_gene: TRBD2; abundance: few; v_gene: TRBV30; j_gene: TRBJ2-5; CDR3aa: CAWSVRQAGRQETQYF; CDR3nt: TGTGCCTGGAGTGTACGCCAAGCGGGACGCCAAGAGACCCAGTACTTC
d_gene: -; abundance: -; v_gene: TRBV28; j_gene: TRBJ2-5; CDR3aa: CASSFAGAIGTQYF; CDR3nt: TGTGCCAGCAGTTTTGCAGGTGCCATAGGGACCCAGTACTTC
d_gene: TRBD1; abundance: -; v_gene: TRBV9; j_gene: TRBJ2-7; CDR3aa: CASSVGTGGPYEQYF; CDR3nt: TGTGCCAGCAGCGTAGGGACAGGGGGCCCCTACGAGCAGTACTTC
d_gene: TRBD1; abundance: once; v_gene: TRBV4-3; j_gene: TRBJ1-6; CDR3aa: CASSQGQGRGSPLHF; CDR3nt: TGCGCCAGCAGCCAGGGACAGGGAAGGGGTTCACCCCTCCACTTT
d_gene: TRBD1; abundance: few; v_gene: TRBV9; j_gene: TRBJ1-2; CDR3aa: CASTPGTGVRGYTF; CDR3nt: TGTGCCAGCACCCCCGGGACAGGGGTTCGTGGCTACACCTTC
d_gene: -; abundance: -; v_gene: TRBV4-3; j_gene: TRBJ2-7; CDR3aa: CASSPGLPYEQYF; CDR3nt: TGCGCCAGCAGCCCGGGGCTCCCCTACGAGCAGTACTTC
d_gene: -; abundance: -; v_gene: TRBV14; j_gene: TRBJ2-2; CDR3aa: CASSQLDNTGELFF; CDR3nt: TGTGCCAGCAGCCAACTAGACAACACCGGGGAGCTGTTTTTT
d_gene: -; abundance: -; v_gene: TRBV28; j_gene: TRBJ1-2; CDR3aa: CASSYGAYDGYTF; CDR3nt: TGTGCCAGCAGCTACGGGGCGTACGATGGCTACACCTTC
d_gene: -; abundance: -; v_gene: TRBV16; j_gene: TRBJ1-5; CDR3aa: CASSPSETRQPQHF; CDR3nt: TGTGCCAGCAGCCCTTCAGAGACCCGACAGCCCCAGCATTTT
d_gene: -; abundance: -; v_gene: TRBV13; j_gene: TRBJ2-1; CDR3aa: CASSLTLDNNEQFF; CDR3nt: TGTGCCAGCAGCTTAACTCTGGACAACAATGAGCAGTTCTTC
d_gene: TRBD2; abundance: once; v_gene: TRBV7-3; j_gene: TRBJ2-7; CDR3aa: CASSPKRGSASEQYF; CDR3nt: TGTGCCAGCAGCCCAAAGCGGGGCTCTGCTTCCGAGCAGTACTTC
d_gene: -; abundance: -; v_gene: TRBV6-4; j_gene: TRBJ1-2; CDR3aa: CASSPTVAFNYGYTF; CDR3nt: TGTGCCAGCAGCCCGACAGTTGCCTTCAACTATGGCTACACCTTC
d_gene: -; abundance: -; v_gene: TRBV30; j_gene: TRBJ1-2; CDR3aa: CAGLLGYGYTF; CDR3nt: TGTGCCGGGTTATTGGGCTATGGCTACACCTTC
d_gene: TRBD2; abundance: -; v_gene: TRBV28; j_gene: TRBJ2-7; CDR3aa: CASSISTSGSYEQYF; CDR3nt: TGTGCCAGCAGTATCTCGACTAGCGGGAGCTACGAGCAGTACTTC
d_gene: -; abundance: -; v_gene: TRBV11-3; j_gene: TRBJ2-1; CDR3aa: CASSPGENEQFF; CDR3nt: TGTGCCAGCAGCCCGGGGGAGAATGAGCAGTTCTTC
d_gene: -; abundance: -; v_gene: TRBV2; j_gene: TRBJ2-1; CDR3aa: CASSESHQGRVQFF; CDR3nt: TGTGCCAGCAGTGAATCTCACCAGGGGCGGGTGCAGTTCTTC
d_gene: -; abundance: -; v_gene: TRBV18; j_gene: TRBJ1-6; CDR3aa: CASSPSGYNSPLHF; CDR3nt: TGTGCCAGCTCTCCGAGTGGGTATAATTCACCCCTCCACTTT
d_gene: -; abundance: -; v_gene: TRBV28; j_gene: TRBJ2-7; CDR3aa: CASSGLGIYEQYF; CDR3nt: TGTGCCAGCAGTGGATTGGGAATCTACGAGCAGTACTTC
d_gene: TRBD2; abundance: -; v_gene: TRBV5-4; j_gene: TRBJ2-7; CDR3aa: CASSGGGLVYEQYF; CDR3nt: TGTGCCAGCAGCGGGGGGGGACTAGTCTACGAGCAGTACTTC
d_gene: -; abundance: -; v_gene: TRBV15; j_gene: TRBJ1-1; CDR3aa: CATSRDMRVMNTEAFF; CDR3nt: TGTGCCACCAGCAGAGATATGAGGGTCATGAACACTGAAGCTTTCTTT
d_gene: -; abundance: -; v_gene: TRBV13; j_gene: TRBJ1-2; CDR3aa: CASSLGWGGDGYTF; CDR3nt: TGTGCCAGCAGCCTCGGCTGGGGGGGCGATGGCTACACCTTC
d_gene: -; abundance: -; v_gene: TRBV29-1; j_gene: TRBJ2-2; CDR3aa: CSVSRGSTGELFF; CDR3nt: TGCAGCGTTAGCAGGGGATCGACCGGGGAGCTGTTTTTT
d_gene: -; abundance: -; v_gene: TRBV6-1; j_gene: TRBJ1-5; CDR3aa: CASSPLGRNNQPQHF; CDR3nt: TGTGCCAGCAGTCCATTAGGAAGGAACAATCAGCCCCAGCATTTT
d_gene: -; abundance: -; v_gene: TRBV7-9; j_gene: TRBJ2-5; CDR3aa: CASSLAVETQYF; CDR3nt: TGTGCCAGCAGCTTAGCGGTCGAGACCCAGTACTTC
d_gene: -; abundance: few; v_gene: TRBV4-3; j_gene: TRBJ1-2; CDR3aa: CASSQEVTGPMSYGYTF; CDR3nt: TGCGCCAGCAGCCAAGAGGTGACAGGTCCTATGAGCTATGGCTACACCTTC
d_gene: -; abundance: -; v_gene: TRBV28; j_gene: TRBJ1-5; CDR3aa: CASSPTEGPIGIQPQHF; CDR3nt: TGTGCCAGCAGTCCCACCGAGGGCCCAATAGGGATTCAGCCCCAGCATTTT
d_gene: TRBD2; abundance: -; v_gene: TRBV7-2; j_gene: TRBJ2-3; CDR3aa: CASSLGLAGGENTQYF; CDR3nt: TGTGCCAGCAGCTTAGGGTTAGCGGGAGGAGAAAATACGCAGTATTTT
d_gene: TRBD1; abundance: few; v_gene: TRBV28; j_gene: TRBJ1-5; CDR3aa: CASSHDRGLSNQPQHF; CDR3nt: TGTGCCAGCAGCCACGACAGGGGGCTTAGCAATCAGCCCCAGCATTTT
d_gene: TRBD2; abundance: -; v_gene: TRBV11-2; j_gene: TRBJ2-5; CDR3aa: CASSLETSGGVQETQYF; CDR3nt: TGTGCCAGCAGCTTAGAAACTAGCGGGGGGGTCCAAGAGACCCAGTACTTC
d_gene: -; abundance: -; v_gene: TRBV5-1; j_gene: TRBJ1-1; CDR3aa: CASSLERQQAFF; CDR3nt: TGCGCCAGCAGCTTGGAAAGGCAACAAGCTTTCTTT
d_gene: -; abundance: once; v_gene: TRBV7-9; j_gene: TRBJ2-5; CDR3aa: CASRTHRAQETQYF; CDR3nt: TGTGCCAGCAGAACCCATCGCGCCCAAGAGACCCAGTACTTC